The clone carrying this T cell receptor beta chain was seen repeatedly, ten times or more. Its antigen is as yet unknown. The time point is: newly diagnosed GD, antithyroid drugs for less than 3 months. Researchers made the TCR library from RNA that was extracted from PBMCs. Construction of TCR beta libraries relied on iRepertoire HTBI primers and on Arm-PCR targeting CDR3 regions. TCRdb recomputed calls from the multiplex PCR reads with MiXCR, one row per CDR3 protein. Of 450,000 to 600,000 distinct CDR3 sequences listed, 16% were seen once; the top ten hold 12%. The germline CDR1 and CDR2 sequences are MNHEY and SVGEGT. The V and J ends lost 7 bases and 0 bases respectively, with 9 bases between them. The CDR3 loop spans 14 amino acids. The data were taken from a study of regulatory T cells in long-lasting Graves disease. Study-wide points: Newly diagnosed Graves' patients exceeded persistent ones in TCR diversity. Segments TRBV28, TRBJ1-2 and TRBJ2-5 showed preferential usage in persistent disease.

The same data also went into a second study, on T cells in Graves' hyperthyroidism and ophthalmopathy. From that report: A patient was excluded if there was uncontrolled infection, other autoimmune disease, pregnancy or lactation.

This clonotype was sampled from a man between 40 and 49 years old with Graves disease. Sequenced material: peripheral blood mononuclear cells (PBMCs), taken at new diagnosis, from a patient treated with antithyroid drugs. This chain links TRBV6-2 or TRBV6-3 with TRBJ2-2; D uncertain. The chain's CDR3 is CASIGLANTGELFF. The DNA for the CDR3 is TGTGCCAGCATTGGGCTGGCGAACACCGGGGAGCTGTTTTTT.